This TCR beta chain was identified in a study of regulatory T cells in long-lasting Graves disease. Overall study: Graves' patients with a new diagnosis had received antithyroid drugs under 3 months.

This clonotype was counted ten times or more. Its antigen is not identified. Study-level results: The persistent group shared 3,000 or so public clonotypes, more than the roughly 970 shared by new patients.

Specified time point: newly diagnosed GD, antithyroid drugs for less than 3 months. The TCR library was prepared using RNA isolated from PBMCs. A blood draw put about 9.9 milliliters of peripheral blood into EDTA tubes. The authors built TCR beta libraries using iRepertoire HTBI primers and Arm-PCR of CDR3 regions. TCRdb re-derived calls from the multiplex PCR reads in MiXCR, one entry per CDR3 protein. This table has about 300,000 distinct CDR3 sequences, 15% to 20% appearing once. The sequence was obtained from a female donor with Graves disease. The sample here was peripheral blood mononuclear cells (PBMCs), taken at new diagnosis, from a patient treated with antithyroid drugs.

In DNA, the CDR3 is TGTGCCAGCAGCCAAAACCGATGGGGATATGACTATGGCTACACCTTC. As protein: CASSQNRWGYDYGYTF. V usage is TRBV28 and J usage is TRBJ1-2; D gene uncertain. This CDR3 has 16 amino acids. CDR1 and CDR2 (germline): MDHEN, SYDVKM. The V end was cut by 6 bases, the J end by 3 bases, with 20 bases between.